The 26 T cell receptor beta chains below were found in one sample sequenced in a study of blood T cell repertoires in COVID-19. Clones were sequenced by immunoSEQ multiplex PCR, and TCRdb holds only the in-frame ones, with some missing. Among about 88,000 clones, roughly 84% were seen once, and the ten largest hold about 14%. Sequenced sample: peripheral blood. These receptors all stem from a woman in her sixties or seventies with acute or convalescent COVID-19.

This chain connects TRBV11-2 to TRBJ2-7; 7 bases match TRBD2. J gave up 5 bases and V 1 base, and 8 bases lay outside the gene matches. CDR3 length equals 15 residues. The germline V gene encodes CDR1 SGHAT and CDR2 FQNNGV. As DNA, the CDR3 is TGTGCCAGCAGCTTAGGGCGACTAGCTTGGGACGAGCAGTACGTC. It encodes CASSLGRLAWDEQYV.

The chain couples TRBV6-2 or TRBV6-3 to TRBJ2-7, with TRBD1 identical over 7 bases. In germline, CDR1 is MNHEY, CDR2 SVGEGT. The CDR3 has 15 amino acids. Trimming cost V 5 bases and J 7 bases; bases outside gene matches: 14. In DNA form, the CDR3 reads TGTGCCAGCAGTCGGGCCAGGGGGATCCTACGGGAGCAGTACGTC. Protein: CASSRARGILREQYV.

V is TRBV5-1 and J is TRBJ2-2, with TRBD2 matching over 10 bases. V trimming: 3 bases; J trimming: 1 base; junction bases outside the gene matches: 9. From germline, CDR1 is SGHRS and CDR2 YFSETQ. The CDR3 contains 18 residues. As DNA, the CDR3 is TGCGCCAGCAGCTCCGGACTCTCTAGCGGGGGGAACACCGGGGAGCTGTTTTTT. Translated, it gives CASSSGLSSGGNTGELFF.

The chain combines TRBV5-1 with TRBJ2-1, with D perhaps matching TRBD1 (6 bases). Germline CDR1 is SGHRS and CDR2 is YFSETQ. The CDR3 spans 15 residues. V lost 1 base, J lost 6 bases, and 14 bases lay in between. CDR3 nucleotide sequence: TGCGCCAGCAGCTTGAACAGGGCCGACGTCAATGAGCAGTTCTTC. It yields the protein CASSLNRADVNEQFF.

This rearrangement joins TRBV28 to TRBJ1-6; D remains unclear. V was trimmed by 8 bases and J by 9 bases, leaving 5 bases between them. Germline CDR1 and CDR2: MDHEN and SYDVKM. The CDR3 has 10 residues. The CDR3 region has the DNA TGTGCCAGCGGTAGTTCACCCCTCCACTTT. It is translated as CASGSSPLHF.

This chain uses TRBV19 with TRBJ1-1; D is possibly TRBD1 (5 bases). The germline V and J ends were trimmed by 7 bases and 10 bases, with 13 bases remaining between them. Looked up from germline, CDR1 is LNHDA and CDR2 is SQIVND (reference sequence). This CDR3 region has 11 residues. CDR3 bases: TGTGCCAGTAAAGGGGAAGTGGGAGCTTTCTTT. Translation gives CASKGEVGAFF.

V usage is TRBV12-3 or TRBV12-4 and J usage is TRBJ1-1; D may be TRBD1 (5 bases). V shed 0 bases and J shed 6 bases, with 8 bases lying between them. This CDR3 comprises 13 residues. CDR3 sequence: CASSLAQASEAFF. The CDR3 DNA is TGTGCCAGCAGTTTAGCACAGGCATCTGAAGCTTTCTTT.

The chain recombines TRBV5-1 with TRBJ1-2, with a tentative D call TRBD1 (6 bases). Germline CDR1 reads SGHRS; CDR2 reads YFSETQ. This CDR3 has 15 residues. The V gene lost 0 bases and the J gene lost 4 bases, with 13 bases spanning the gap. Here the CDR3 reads CASSLEGRGSYGYTF. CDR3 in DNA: TGCGCCAGCAGCTTGGAGGGCAGGGGTTCCTATGGCTACACCTTC. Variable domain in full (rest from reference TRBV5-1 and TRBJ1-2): KAGVTQTPRYLIKTRGQQVTLSCSPISGHRSVSWYQQTPGQGLQFLFEYFSETQRNKGNFPGRFSGRQFSNSRSEMNVSTLELGDSALYLCASSLEGRGSYGYTFGSGTRLTVV.

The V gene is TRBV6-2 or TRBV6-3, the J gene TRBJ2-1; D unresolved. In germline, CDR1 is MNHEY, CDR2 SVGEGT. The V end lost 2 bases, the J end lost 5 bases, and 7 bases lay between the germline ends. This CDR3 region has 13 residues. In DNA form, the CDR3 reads TGTGCCAGCAGTTACCTTCAGAACAATGAGCAGTTCTTC. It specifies CASSYLQNNEQFF.

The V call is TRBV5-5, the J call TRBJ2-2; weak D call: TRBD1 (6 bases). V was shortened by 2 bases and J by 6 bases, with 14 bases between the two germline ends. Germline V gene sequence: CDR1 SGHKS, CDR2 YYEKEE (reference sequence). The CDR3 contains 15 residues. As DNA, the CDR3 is TGTGCCAGCAGCTTTATAGGGGGTGATCCCGGGGAGCTGTTTTTT. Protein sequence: CASSFIGGDPGELFF.

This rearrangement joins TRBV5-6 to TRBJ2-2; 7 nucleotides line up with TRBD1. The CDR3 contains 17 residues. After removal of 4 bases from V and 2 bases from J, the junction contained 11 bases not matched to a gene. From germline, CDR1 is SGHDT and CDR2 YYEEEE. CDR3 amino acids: CASSPRKGTANTGELFF. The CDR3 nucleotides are TGTGCCAGCAGCCCTCGGAAAGGGACAGCCAACACCGGGGAGCTGTTTTTT.

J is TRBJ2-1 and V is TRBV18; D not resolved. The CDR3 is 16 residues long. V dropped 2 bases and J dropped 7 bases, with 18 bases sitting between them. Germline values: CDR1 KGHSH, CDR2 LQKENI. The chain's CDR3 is CASSPNLSRRLNEQFF. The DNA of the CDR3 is TGTGCCAGCTCACCAAATCTTTCTCGGCGGCTAAATGAGCAGTTCTTC.

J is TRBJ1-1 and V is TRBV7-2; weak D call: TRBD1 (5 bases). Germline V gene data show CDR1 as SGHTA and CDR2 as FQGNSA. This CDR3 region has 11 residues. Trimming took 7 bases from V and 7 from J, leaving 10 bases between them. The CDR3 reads CASITGVEAFF. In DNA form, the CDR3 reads TGTGCCAGCATTACGGGGGTTGAAGCTTTCTTT.

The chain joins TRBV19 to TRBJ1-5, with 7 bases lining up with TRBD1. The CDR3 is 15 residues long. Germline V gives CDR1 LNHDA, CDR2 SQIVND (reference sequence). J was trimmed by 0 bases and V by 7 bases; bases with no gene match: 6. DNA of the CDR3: TGTGCCAGTAAAGGACAGGATAATAGCAATCAGCCCCAGCATTTT. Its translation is CASKGQDNSNQPQHF.

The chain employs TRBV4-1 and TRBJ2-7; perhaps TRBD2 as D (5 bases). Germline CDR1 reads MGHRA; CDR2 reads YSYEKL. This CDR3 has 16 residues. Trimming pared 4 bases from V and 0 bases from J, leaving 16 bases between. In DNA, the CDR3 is TGCGCCAGCAGCCCGCCCTTGCGGGTCACCTCCTACGAGCAGTACGTC. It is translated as CASSPPLRVTSYEQYV.

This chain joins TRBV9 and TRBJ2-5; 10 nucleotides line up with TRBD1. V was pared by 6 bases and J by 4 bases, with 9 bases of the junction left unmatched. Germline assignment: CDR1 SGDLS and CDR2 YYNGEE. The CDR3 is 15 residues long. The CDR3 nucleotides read TGTGCCAGCACCAGAACCGGGGACAGGGGAGAGACCCAGTACTTC. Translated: CASTRTGDRGETQYF.

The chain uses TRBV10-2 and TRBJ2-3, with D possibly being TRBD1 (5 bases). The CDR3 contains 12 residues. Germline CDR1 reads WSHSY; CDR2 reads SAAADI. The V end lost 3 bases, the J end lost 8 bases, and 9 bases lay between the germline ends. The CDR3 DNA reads TGCGCCAGCAGTGAACAGGCGGCTACGCAGTATTTT. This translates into CASSEQAATQYF.

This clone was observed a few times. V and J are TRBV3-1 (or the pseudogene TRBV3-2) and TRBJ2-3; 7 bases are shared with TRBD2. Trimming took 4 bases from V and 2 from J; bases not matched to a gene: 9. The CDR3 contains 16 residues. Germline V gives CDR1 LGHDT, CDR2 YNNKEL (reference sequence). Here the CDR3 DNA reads TGTGCCAGCAGCCCGTATAGCGGGTCCTCCACAGATACGCAGTATTTT. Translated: CASSPYSGSSTDTQYF.

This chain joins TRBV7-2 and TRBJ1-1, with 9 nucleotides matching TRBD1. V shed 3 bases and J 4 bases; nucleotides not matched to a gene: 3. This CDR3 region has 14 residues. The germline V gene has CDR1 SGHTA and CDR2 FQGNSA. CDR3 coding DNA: TGTGCCAGCAGCTTGGGGGACAGGGCCACTGAAGCTTTCTTT. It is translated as CASSLGDRATEAFF.

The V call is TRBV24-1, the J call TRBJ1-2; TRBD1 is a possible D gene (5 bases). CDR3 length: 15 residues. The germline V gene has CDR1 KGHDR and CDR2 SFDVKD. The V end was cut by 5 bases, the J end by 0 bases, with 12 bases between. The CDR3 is CATSGGVGANYGYTF. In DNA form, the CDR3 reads TGTGCCACCAGTGGGGGTGTAGGGGCTAACTATGGCTACACCTTC.

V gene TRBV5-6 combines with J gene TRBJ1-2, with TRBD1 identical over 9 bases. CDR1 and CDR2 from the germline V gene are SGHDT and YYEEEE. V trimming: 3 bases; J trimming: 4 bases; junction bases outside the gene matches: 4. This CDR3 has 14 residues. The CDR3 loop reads CASSSGTGTYGYTF. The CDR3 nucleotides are TGTGCCAGCAGCTCCGGGACAGGGACCTATGGCTACACCTTC.

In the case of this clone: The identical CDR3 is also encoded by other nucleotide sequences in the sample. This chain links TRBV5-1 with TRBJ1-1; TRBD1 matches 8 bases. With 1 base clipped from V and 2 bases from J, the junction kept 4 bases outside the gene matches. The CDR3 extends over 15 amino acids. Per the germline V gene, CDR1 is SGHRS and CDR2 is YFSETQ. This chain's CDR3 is CASSLSQGANTEAFF. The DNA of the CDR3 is TGCGCCAGCAGCTTGTCCCAGGGGGCAAACACTGAAGCTTTCTTT.

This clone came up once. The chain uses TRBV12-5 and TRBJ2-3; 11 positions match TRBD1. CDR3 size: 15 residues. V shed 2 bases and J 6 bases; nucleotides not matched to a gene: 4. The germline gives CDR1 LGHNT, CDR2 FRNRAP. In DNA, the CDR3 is TGTGCTAGTGGTTTGCTGGACAGGGGGCGCGATACGCAGTATTTT. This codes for CASGLLDRGRDTQYF.

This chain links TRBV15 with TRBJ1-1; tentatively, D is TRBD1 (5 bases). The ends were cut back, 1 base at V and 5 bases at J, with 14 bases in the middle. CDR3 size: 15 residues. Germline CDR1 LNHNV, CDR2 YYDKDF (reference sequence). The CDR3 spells CATSRVGGTSTEAFF. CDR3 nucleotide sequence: TGTGCCACCAGCAGAGTTGGCGGGACGTCGACTGAAGCTTTCTTT.

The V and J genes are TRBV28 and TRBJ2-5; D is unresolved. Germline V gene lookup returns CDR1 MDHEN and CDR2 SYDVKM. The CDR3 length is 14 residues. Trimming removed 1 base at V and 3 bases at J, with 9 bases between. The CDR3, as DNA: TGTGCCAGCAGTTTATTTGATACAGAAGAGACCCAGTACTTC. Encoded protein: CASSLFDTEETQYF.

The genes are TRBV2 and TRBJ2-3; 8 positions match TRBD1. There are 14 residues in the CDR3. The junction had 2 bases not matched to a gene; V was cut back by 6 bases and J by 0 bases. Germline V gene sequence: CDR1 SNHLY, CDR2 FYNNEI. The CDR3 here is CASRGQGSTDTQYF. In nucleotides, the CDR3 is TGTGCCAGCAGAGGACAGGGAAGCACAGATACGCAGTATTTT.